This T cell receptor (beta chain) was recorded in a study of tissue T cells after allogeneic stem cell transplantation. The repertoire was sequenced with immunoSEQ multiplex PCR; TCRdb's copy has only in-frame clones and lacks some. In the table there are about 20,000 clones, roughly 72% of which are singletons. As regards this clone: The gene names here belong to mouse.

Sequencing used spleen. The TCR originated in a female BALB/c mouse in good health. The MHC haplotype recorded for the strain is H2-d.

The CDR3 here is CASSQDRVGAEQFF. The DNA read from the CDR3 is TGTGCCAGCAGCCAAGACAGGGTGGGTGCTGAGCAGTTC. The chain has TRBV2 and TRBJ2-1; D perhaps matches TRBD1 (5 bases). The CDR3 end falls 1 residue outside the read, so it is completed with the germline J gene. This CDR3 spans 14 amino acids. Deletions cut 0 bases from V and 6 bases from J, with 9 bases between. Per the germline V gene, CDR1 is LGHNA and CDR2 is YSYQKL.